The count of the clone carrying this TCR beta chain is one. Antigen specificity is unknown. PCR was performed using 60 Vbeta and 13 Jbeta primers. The data were produced by immunoSEQ multiplex PCR, yet TCRdb's version contains in-frame clones alone and is incomplete. The table records over 45,000 clones, around 82% of them present only once. CDR1 is SGHTA, CDR2 FQGNSA, per germline. V trimming: 3 bases; J trimming: 2 bases; junction bases outside the gene matches: 4. The CDR3 totals 15 residues. These data belong to a study of cytomegalovirus exposure and HLA in healthy donors. Study in general: From some 190 million T cells, an earlier analysis saw approximately 120 million unique TCR beta sequences.

General study findings and limits: The authors listed over 150 TCR beta chains as cytomegalovirus-associated. After further analysis at a later stage, around 17,000 TCR beta sequences were associated with HLA alleles at 0.05 false discovery rate. According to an earlier analysis, most TCR beta V segments yielded productive rearrangements about 90% or about 30% of the time.

The sample consisted of PBMCs. This receptor was identified in a boy aged 5-17 years in good health and CMV-seropositive. The V call is TRBV7-2, the J call TRBJ2-7; 10 nucleotides align to TRBD2. Here the CDR3 DNA reads TGTGCCAGCAGCTTCGGACTAGCGGAGCCCTACGAGCAGTACTTC. Translating it yields CASSFGLAEPYEQYF.